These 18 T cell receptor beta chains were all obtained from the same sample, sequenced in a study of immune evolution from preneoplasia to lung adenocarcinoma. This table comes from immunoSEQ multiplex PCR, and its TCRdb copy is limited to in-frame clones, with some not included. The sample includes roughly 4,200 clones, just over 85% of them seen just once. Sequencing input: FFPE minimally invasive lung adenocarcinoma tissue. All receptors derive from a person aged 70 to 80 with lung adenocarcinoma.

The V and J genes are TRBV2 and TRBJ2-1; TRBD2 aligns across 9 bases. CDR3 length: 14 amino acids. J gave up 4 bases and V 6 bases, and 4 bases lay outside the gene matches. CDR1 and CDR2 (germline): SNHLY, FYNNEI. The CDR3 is CASSGSGRYNEQFF. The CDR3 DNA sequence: TGTGCCAGCAGCGGTAGCGGGAGATACAATGAGCAGTTCTTC.

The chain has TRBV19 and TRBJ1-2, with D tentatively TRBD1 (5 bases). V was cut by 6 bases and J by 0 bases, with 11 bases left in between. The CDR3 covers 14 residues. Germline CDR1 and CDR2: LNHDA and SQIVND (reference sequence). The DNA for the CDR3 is TGTGCCAGTAGGATTGGACATACTAACTATGGCTACACCTTC. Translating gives CASRIGHTNYGYTF.

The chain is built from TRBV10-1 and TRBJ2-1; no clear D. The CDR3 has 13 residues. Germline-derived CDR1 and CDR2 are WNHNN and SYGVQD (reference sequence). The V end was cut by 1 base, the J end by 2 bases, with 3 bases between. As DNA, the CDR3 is TGCGCCAGCAGTGAGTTGACCTACAATGAGCAGTTCTTC. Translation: CASSELTYNEQFF.

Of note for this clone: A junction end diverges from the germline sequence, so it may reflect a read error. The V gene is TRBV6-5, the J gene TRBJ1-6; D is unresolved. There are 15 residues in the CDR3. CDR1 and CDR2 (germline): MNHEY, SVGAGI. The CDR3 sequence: CACSGRKDSLGSLHF. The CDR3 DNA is TGTGCCTGCAGTGGGAGGAAGGATTCCCTAGGATCCCTCCACTTT.

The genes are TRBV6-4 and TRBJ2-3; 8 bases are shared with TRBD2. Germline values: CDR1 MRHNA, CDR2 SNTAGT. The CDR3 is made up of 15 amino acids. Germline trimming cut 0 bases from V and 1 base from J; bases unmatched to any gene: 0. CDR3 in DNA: TGTGCCAGCAGTGACTCTAGCGGGGGCACAGATACGCAGTATTTT. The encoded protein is CASSDSSGGTDTQYF.

CDR3 residues: CASSYRGRGGEGYTF. CDR3 nucleotide sequence: TGTGCCAGCAGCTACCGCGGCCGAGGGGGCGAAGGCTACACCTTC. The V call is TRBV28, the J call TRBJ1-2; TRBD1 matches 7 bases. Germline V CDR1 and CDR2: MDHEN, SYDVKM. V lost 6 bases to trimming and J lost 8 bases; unmatched junction nucleotides: 15. This CDR3 has 15 residues.

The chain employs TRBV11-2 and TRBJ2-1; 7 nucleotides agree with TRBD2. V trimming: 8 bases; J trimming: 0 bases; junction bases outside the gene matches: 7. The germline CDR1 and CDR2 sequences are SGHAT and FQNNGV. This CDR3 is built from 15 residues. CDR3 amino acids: CASRQRESSYNEQFF. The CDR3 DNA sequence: TGTGCCAGCCGCCAGCGGGAAAGCTCCTACAATGAGCAGTTCTTC.

CDR3 region: CASNRRDSTDTQYF. The CDR3 DNA reads as TGTGCCAGCAACCGCAGGGATAGCACAGATACGCAGTATTTT. The V and J genes are TRBV6-1 and TRBJ2-3; D is possibly TRBD1 (5 bases). Germline values: CDR1 MNHNS, CDR2 SASEGT. The CDR3 contains 14 residues. V gave up 7 bases and J gave up 0 bases, with 11 bases separating them.

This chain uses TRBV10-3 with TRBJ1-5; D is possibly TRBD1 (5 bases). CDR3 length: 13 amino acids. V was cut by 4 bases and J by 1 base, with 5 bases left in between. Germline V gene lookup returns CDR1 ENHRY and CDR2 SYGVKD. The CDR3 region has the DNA TGTGCCATCAGTGGGGGGAGCAATCAGCCCCAGCATTTT. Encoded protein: CAISGGSNQPQHF.

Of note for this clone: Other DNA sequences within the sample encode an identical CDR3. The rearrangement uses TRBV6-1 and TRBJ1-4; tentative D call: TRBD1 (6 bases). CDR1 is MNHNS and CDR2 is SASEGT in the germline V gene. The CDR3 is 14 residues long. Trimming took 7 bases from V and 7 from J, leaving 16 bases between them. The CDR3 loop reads CASKSPLGGEKLFF. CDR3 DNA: TGTGCCAGCAAGTCCCCGTTAGGGGGTGAAAAACTGTTTTTT.

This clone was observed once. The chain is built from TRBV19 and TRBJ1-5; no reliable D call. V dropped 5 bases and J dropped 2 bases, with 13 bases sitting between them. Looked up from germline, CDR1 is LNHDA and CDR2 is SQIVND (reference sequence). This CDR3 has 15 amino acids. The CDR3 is CASSGSGVGNQPQHF. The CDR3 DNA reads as TGTGCCAGTAGTGGGAGCGGGGTGGGCAATCAGCCCCAGCATTTT.

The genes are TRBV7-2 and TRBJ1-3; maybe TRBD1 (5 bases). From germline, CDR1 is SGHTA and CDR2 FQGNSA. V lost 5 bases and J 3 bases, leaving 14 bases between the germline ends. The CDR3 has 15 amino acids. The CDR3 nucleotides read TGTGCCAGCAGCCCGTTTGGGGGGGTTGGAAACACCATATATTTT. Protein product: CASSPFGGVGNTIYF.

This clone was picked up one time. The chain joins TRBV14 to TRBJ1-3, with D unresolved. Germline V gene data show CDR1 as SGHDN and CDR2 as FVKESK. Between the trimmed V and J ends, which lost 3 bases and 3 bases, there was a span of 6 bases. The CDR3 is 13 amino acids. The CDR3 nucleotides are TGTGCCAGCAGCCAGCAGATTGGAAACACCATATATTTT. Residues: CASSQQIGNTIYF.

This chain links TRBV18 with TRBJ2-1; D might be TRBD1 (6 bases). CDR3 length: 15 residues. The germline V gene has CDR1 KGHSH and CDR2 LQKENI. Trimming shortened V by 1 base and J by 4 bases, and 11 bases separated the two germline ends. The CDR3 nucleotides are TGTGCCAGCTCACCACAAACAGGGATTTACAATGAGCAGTTCTTC. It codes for CASSPQTGIYNEQFF.

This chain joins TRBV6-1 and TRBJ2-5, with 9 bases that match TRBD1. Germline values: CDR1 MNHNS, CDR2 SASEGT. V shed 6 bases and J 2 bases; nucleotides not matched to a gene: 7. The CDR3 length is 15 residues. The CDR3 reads CASRSPDRGQETQYF. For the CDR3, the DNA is TGTGCCAGCAGGTCCCCGGACAGGGGACAAGAGACCCAGTACTTC.

The CDR3 protein is CASSWTHNQPQHF. The CDR3 bases are TGTGCCAGCAGCTGGACACATAATCAGCCCCAGCATTTT. The J gene is TRBJ1-5, the V gene TRBV7-9, with D possibly matching TRBD1 (5 bases). The CDR3 contains 13 residues. Trimming took off 4 bases at V and 4 bases at J, with 8 bases between the two ends. Germline CDR1 reads SEHNR; CDR2 reads FQNEAQ (reference sequence).

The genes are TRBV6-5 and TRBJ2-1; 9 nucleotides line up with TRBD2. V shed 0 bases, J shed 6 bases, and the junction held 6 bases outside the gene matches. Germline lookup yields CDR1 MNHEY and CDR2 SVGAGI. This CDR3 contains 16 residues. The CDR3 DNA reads TGTGCCAGCAGTTACTCGGTAGCGGGAGAAGGCAATGAGCAGTTCTTC. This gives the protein CASSYSVAGEGNEQFF.

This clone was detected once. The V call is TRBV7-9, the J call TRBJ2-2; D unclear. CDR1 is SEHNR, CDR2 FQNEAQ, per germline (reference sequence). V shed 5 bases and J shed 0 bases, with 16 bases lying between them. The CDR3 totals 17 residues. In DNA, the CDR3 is TGTGCCAGCAGCCCGGGCGTGATGGCCGCGAACACCGGGGAGCTGTTTTTT. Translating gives CASSPGVMAANTGELFF. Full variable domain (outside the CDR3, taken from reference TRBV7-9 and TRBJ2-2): DTGVSQNPRHKITKRGQNVTFRCDPISEHNRLYWYRQTLGQGPEFLTYFQNEAQLEKSRLLSDRFSAERPKGSFSTLEIQRTEQGDSAMYLCASSPGVMAANTGELFFGEGSRLTVL.